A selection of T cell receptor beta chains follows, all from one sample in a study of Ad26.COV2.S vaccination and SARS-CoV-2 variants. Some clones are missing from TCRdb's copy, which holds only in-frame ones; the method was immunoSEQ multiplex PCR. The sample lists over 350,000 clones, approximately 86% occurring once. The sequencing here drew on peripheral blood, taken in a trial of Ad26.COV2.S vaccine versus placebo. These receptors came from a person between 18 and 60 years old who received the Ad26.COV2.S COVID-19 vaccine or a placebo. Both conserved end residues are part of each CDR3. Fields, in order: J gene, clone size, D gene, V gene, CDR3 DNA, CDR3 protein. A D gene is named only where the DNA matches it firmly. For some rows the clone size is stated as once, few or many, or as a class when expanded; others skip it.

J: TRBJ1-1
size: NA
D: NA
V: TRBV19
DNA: TGTGCCACCTCCGGGACCAGAAGTACTGAAGCTTTCTTT
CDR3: CATSGTRSTEAFF

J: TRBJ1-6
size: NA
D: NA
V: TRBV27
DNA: TGTGCCAGCAGTTTGGGGTACTATAATTCACCCCTCCACTTT
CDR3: CASSLGYYNSPLHF

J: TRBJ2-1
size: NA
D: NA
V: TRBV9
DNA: TGTGCCAGCAGCGTAGCAGCTGAGCAGTTCTTC
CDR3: CASSVAAEQFF

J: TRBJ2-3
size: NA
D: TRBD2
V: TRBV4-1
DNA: TGCGCCAGCATGGGCGGGGGGGATTCAGATACGCAGTATTTT
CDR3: CASMGGGDSDTQYF

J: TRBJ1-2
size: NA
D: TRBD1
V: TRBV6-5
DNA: TGTGCCAGCATCAAAGGACAGGGGCATGGCTACACCTTC
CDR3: CASIKGQGHGYTF

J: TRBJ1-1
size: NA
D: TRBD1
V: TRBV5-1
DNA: TGCGCCAGCACCGGGACAGGGGGAGGGAACACTGAAGCTTTCTTT
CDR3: CASTGTGGGNTEAFF

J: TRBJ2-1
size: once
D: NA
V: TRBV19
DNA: TGTGCCAGTACCCTGGGCGGCCTCAATGAGCAGTTCTTC
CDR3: CASTLGGLNEQFF

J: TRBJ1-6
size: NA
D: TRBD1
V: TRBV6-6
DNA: TGTGCCAGCAGTTACGCAGGGGGCAGTTCACCCCTCCACTTT
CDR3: CASSYAGGSSPLHF

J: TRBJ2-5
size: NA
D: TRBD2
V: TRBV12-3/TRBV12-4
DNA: TGTGCCAGCAGTTCGACTAGCGGTGAGACCCAGTACTTC
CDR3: CASSSTSGETQYF

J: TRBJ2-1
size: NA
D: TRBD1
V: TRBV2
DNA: TGTGCCAGCAGTGCCGGGACAGGGTGGATCTTC
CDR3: CASSAGTGWIF

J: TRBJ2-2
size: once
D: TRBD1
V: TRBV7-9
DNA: TGTGCCAGCAGCTTAACAGGGGGCTCCGGGGAGCTGTTTTTT
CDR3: CASSLTGGSGELFF

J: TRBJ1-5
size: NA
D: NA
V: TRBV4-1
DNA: TGCGCCAGCAGCCAAACAGGGCTCAATCAGCCCCAGCATTTT
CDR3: CASSQTGLNQPQHF

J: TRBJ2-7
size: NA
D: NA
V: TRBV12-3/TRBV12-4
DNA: TGTGCCAGCAGCCTCGGACAGTCCTACGAGCAGTACTTC
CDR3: CASSLGQSYEQYF

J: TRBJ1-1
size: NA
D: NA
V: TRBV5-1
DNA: TGCGCCAGCAGCTACGGGTCTAGAGGCACTGAAGCTTTCTTT
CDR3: CASSYGSRGTEAFF

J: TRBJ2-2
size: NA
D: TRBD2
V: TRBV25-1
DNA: TGTGCCAGCAGTCTGGCGGGGGATCCCGGGGAGCTGTTTTTT
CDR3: CASSLAGDPGELFF

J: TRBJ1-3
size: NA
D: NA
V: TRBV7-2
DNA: TGTGCCAGCAGCTTAGGGAGCGGCGCGGCGGGAAACACCATATATTTT
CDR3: CASSLGSGAAGNTIYF

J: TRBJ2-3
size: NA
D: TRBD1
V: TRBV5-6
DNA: TGTGCCAGCAGGCTAGGGGGCGCAGATACGCAGTATTTT
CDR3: CASRLGGADTQYF

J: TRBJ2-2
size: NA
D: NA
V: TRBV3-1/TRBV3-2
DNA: TGTGCCAGCAGCCTCCCGGGGGTGACCGGGGAGCTGTTTTTT
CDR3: CASSLPGVTGELFF

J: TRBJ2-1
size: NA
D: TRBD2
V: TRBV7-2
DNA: TGTGCCAGCAGCTATCGGACTAGCGGCGACTTCTCCTACAATGAGCAGTTCTTC
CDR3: CASSYRTSGDFSYNEQFF

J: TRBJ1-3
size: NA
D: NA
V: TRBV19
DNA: TGTGCCAGTAGTATCAACGAGGCCAGCTCTGGAAACACCATATATTTT
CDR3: CASSINEASSGNTIYF

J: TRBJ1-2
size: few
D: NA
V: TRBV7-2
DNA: TGTGCCAGCAGCAAATACGAGTATGGCTACACCTTC
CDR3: CASSKYEYGYTF

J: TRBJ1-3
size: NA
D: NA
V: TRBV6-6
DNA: TGTGCCAGCAGTTCCTGGACACCCACGGGGGACACCATATATTTT
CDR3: CASSSWTPTGDTIYF

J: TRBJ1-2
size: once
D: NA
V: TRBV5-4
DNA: TGTGCCAGCAGCTTGGTCCCAGATGGCTACACCTTC
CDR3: CASSLVPDGYTF

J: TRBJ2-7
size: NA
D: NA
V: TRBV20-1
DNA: TGCAGTGCAATCAGTGACTACGAGCAGTACTTC
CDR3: CSAISDYEQYF

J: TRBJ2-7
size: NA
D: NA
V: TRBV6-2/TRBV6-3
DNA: TGTGCCAGCAGTTCCGGGACCTCTAGACCCGAGCAGTACTTC
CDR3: CASSSGTSRPEQYF

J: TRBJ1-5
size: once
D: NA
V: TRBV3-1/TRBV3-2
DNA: TGTGCCAGCAGCCATCGGGGGACACAGCCCCAGCATTTT
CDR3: CASSHRGTQPQHF

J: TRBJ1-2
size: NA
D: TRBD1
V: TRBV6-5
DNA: TGTGCCAGTCAGGACAGGAATTATGGCTACACCTTC
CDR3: CASQDRNYGYTF

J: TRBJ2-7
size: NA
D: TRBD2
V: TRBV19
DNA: TGTGCCAGTAGTAAGGTAGCGGGCGTGGGCTCCTACGAGCAGTACTTC
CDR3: CASSKVAGVGSYEQYF

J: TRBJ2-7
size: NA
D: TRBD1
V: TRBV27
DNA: TGTGCCAGCAGGTCGTACAGGGGAACGAATGTCGAGCAGTACTTC
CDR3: CASRSYRGTNVEQYF

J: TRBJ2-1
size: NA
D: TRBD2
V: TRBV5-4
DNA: TGTGCCAGCAGCCCTGGGACTAGCGGGGGAACCTACAATGAGCAGTTCTTC
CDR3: CASSPGTSGGTYNEQFF

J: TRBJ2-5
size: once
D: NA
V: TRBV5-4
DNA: TGTGCCAGCAGCTTGGCGGGAATTAGCGAGACCCAGTACTTC
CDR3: CASSLAGISETQYF

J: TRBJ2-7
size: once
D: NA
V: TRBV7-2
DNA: TGTGCCAGCAGCCCCGGTTCGGGGGCCTCCTACGAGCAGTACTTC
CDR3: CASSPGSGASYEQYF

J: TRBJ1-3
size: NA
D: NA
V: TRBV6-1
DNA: TGTGCCAGCAGTGAAGCGGGGACGTTGGTGTACACCATATATTTT
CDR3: CASSEAGTLVYTIYF

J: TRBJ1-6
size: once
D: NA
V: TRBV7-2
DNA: TGTGCCAGCAGCTTAGATGCCCGGGCCGGGGGGCCCCTCCACTTT
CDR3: CASSLDARAGGPLHF

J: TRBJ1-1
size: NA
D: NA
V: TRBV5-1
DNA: TGCGCCAGCACCCCCCCAACAGGGAGCACTGAAGCTTTCTTT
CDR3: CASTPPTGSTEAFF

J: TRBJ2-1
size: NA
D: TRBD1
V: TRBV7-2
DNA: TGTGCCAGCAGCCCGACGACAGGGGGGAGACCCCTCTCCTACAATGAGCAGTTCTTC
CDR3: CASSPTTGGRPLSYNEQFF

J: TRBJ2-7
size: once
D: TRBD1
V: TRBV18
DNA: TGTGCCAGCTCCCTCCGGACAGGGACCCACGAGCAGTACTTC
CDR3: CASSLRTGTHEQYF

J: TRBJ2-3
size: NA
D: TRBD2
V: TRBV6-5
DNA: TGTGCCAGCACCCAAGGGGCGGGGGAGACAAATACGCAGTATTTT
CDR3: CASTQGAGETNTQYF